The rows below give T cell receptor beta chains drawn from one sample of a study of cytomegalovirus exposure and HLA in healthy donors. Sequencing was performed with immunoSEQ multiplex PCR; in TCRdb, only in-frame clones are kept and a portion is missing. This sample carries some 150,000 clones, over 75% of them seen once, and the ten largest clones take 1.2%. Sequencing was performed on PBMCs. The receptors were sampled from a female donor in good health and CMV-seronegative. CDR3s include the opening cysteine and the closing phenylalanine or tryptophan. D genes are given only for firm matches. The size field is filled for only some rows; it gives once, few, many or a size class.

D gene,V gene,J gene,clone size,CDR3 DNA,CDR3 protein
-,TRBV28,TRBJ2-7,-,TGTGCCAGCAGTTTTGCGGGGACCGGGACCTACGAGCAGTACTTC,CASSFAGTGTYEQYF
-,TRBV19,TRBJ1-1,-,TGTGCCAGTAGTAATCAGGGGAACACTGAAGCTTTCTTT,CASSNQGNTEAFF
TRBD2,TRBV7-6,TRBJ2-1,once,TGTGCCAGCAGCTCACTAGCGGAGATTACGGATGAGCAGTTCTTC,CASSSLAEITDEQFF
-,TRBV25-1,TRBJ2-1,-,TGTGCCAGTAGGGGGAACGGCGATCCATACAATGAGCAGTTCTTC,CASRGNGDPYNEQFF
-,TRBV4-1,TRBJ2-7,once,TGCGCCAGCAGCCAAGATTCGAACAACGAGCAGTACTTC,CASSQDSNNEQYF
-,TRBV19,TRBJ1-1,-,TGTGCCAGTAGGCGGACTGCTGGAAACACTGAAGCTTTCTTT,CASRRTAGNTEAFF
-,TRBV18,TRBJ1-5,many,TGTGCCAGCTCACATTCGACAGGTACAGGACAGCCCCAGCATTTT,CASSHSTGTGQPQHF
-,TRBV6-1,TRBJ2-1,-,TGTGCCAGCAGTGAAGTTGAGACAAAGAATGAGCAGTTCTTC,CASSEVETKNEQFF
-,TRBV7-9,TRBJ1-4,-,TGTGCCAGCAGCCAGGGTAGTACTAATGAAAAACTGTTTTTT,CASSQGSTNEKLFF
TRBD1,TRBV27,TRBJ2-6,-,TGTGCCAGCAGTTCAACAGGGGACCCCGTCTCTGGGGCCAACGTCCTGACTTTC,CASSSTGDPVSGANVLTF
-,TRBV13,TRBJ2-7,-,TGTGCCAGCAGCCCCCGGGGGTCCTACGAGCAGTACTTC,CASSPRGSYEQYF
TRBD2,TRBV7-2,TRBJ2-1,-,TGTGCCAGCAGCTTAACCAATAGCGGGATGGCTGAGCAGTTCTTC,CASSLTNSGMAEQFF
-,TRBV5-1,TRBJ2-7,-,TGCGCCAGCAGCGCAGGGCCCTACGAGCAGTACTTC,CASSAGPYEQYF
-,TRBV7-9,TRBJ2-7,-,TGTGCCAGCAGCACCGGACTAATCTCCTACGAGCAGTACTTC,CASSTGLISYEQYF
TRBD1,TRBV6-1,TRBJ2-7,-,TGTGCCAGCAGTGTACGACCCGGGACAGGCTTCTACGAGCAGTACTTC,CASSVRPGTGFYEQYF
-,TRBV5-5,TRBJ2-7,few,TGTGCCAGCAGCTTGGGGGGAAGCGGCTCCTACGAGCAGTACTTC,CASSLGGSGSYEQYF
TRBD1,TRBV6-5,TRBJ2-7,once,TGTGCCAGCAGACGCCCCGGGACAGGGTCGGGCGAGCAGTACTTC,CASRRPGTGSGEQYF
TRBD2,TRBV7-9,TRBJ2-3,-,TGTGCCAGCAGCTTAGATCCGGGACTAGCGGGGCCTTACACAGATACGCAGTATTTT,CASSLDPGLAGPYTDTQYF
TRBD2,TRBV7-9,TRBJ2-5,medium-sized,TGTGCCAGCAGCCCCGGACTAGCGGGAGCTATAGAGACCCAGTACTTC,CASSPGLAGAIETQYF
TRBD2,TRBV10-2,TRBJ2-1,-,TGCGCCAGCAGTGAGTCGATGGCTAGCGGGGGGAATGAGCAGTTCTTC,CASSESMASGGNEQFF
-,TRBV5-1,TRBJ2-3,-,TGCGCCAGCAGCTTGGGGGGCAGGGAAGATACGCAGTATTTT,CASSLGGREDTQYF
-,TRBV11-2,TRBJ2-7,-,TGTGCCAGCAGCTTACTCCAAGACACATTGACCTCCTACGAGCAGTACTTC,CASSLLQDTLTSYEQYF
TRBD1,TRBV7-3,TRBJ2-3,-,TGTGCCAGCAGCTGGACAGGGTTAGGAACAGATACGCAGTATTTT,CASSWTGLGTDTQYF
TRBD1,TRBV10-3,TRBJ1-1,-,TGTGCCATCAGGGAACAGGGGGCGAACACTGAAGCTTTCTTT,CAIREQGANTEAFF
TRBD2,TRBV5-4,TRBJ2-7,-,TGTGCCAGCAGGAGTAGCGGGAGTGACGAGCAGTACTTC,CASRSSGSDEQYF
TRBD1,TRBV28,TRBJ1-3,-,TGTGCCAGCAGCACGACAGGGTTCTATGGAAACACCATATATTTT,CASSTTGFYGNTIYF
-,TRBV15,TRBJ2-1,-,TGTGCCACCAGCAGAGAAGGCGACCCACCCGGGGTCTTC,CATSREGDPPGVF
-,TRBV7-2,TRBJ2-1,-,TGTGCCAGCAGCTTCACATGGCGGGGATACAATGAGCAGTTCTTC,CASSFTWRGYNEQFF
TRBD2,TRBV13,TRBJ2-3,-,TGTGCCAGCAGCTTAGGATTAGCGGGAGGTCGATCGATGGCAGATACGCAGTATTTT,CASSLGLAGGRSMADTQYF
TRBD1,TRBV6-7,TRBJ1-4,-,TGTGCCAGCAGTTACCAGGGGGCAACTAATGAAAAACTGTTTTTT,CASSYQGATNEKLFF
TRBD1,TRBV12-5,TRBJ1-2,-,TGTGCTAGTGGTCTAGGGACAGGGAGTTTCTATGGCTACACCTTC,CASGLGTGSFYGYTF
TRBD1,TRBV7-3,TRBJ2-7,-,TGTGCCAGCAGGGGACAGGGGGACTACGAGCAGTACTTC,CASRGQGDYEQYF
-,TRBV28,TRBJ1-2,-,TGTGCCAGCAGTTTAGGGGGGGCCTATGGCTACACCTTC,CASSLGGAYGYTF
-,TRBV4-1,TRBJ2-3,-,TGCGCCAGCAGCCAAGGTAGCGGAGGTACGCAGTATTTT,CASSQGSGGTQYF
-,TRBV9,TRBJ2-2,-,TGTGCCAGCAGCCTTGTAGGTGGAGCATTTGTCGCCGGGGAGCTGTTTTTT,CASSLVGGAFVAGELFF
TRBD1,TRBV15,TRBJ2-2,once,TGTGCCACCAGCAGAGGACAGGGGGCGACCGGGGAGCTGTTTTTT,CATSRGQGATGELFF
TRBD1,TRBV9,TRBJ2-7,-,TGTGCCAGCAGCACCGGACAGGGGTCCTACGAGCAGTACTTC,CASSTGQGSYEQYF
TRBD2,TRBV6-6,TRBJ2-1,few,TGTGCCAGCAGACAACTAGCGGGAGGAGGGTACAATGAGCAGTTCTTC,CASRQLAGGGYNEQFF
TRBD1,TRBV28,TRBJ2-7,-,TGTGCCAGCAGTCCCTGGGGACAGGGGGCCTCCTACGAGCAGTACTTC,CASSPWGQGASYEQYF
-,TRBV28,TRBJ2-7,-,TGTGCCAGCAGTTCCCCCTCTAGCGATAAGACCTACGAGCAGTACTTC,CASSSPSSDKTYEQYF
TRBD2,TRBV27,TRBJ2-7,few,TGTGCCAGCAGTTTATTGGGGGAGGGAGACGAGCAGTACTTC,CASSLLGEGDEQYF
TRBD1,TRBV2,TRBJ2-7,-,TGTGCCAGCAGCCTCCGGACAGGGGGCCCGGGGGAGCAGTACTTC,CASSLRTGGPGEQYF
-,TRBV2,TRBJ2-5,-,TGTGCCAGCAGCGAGAAAGGGTTAGCTAGCGAGACCCAGTACTTC,CASSEKGLASETQYF
TRBD1,TRBV7-6,TRBJ2-5,-,TGTGCCAGCAGCATAGGGACAGGGGATTTGGAGACCCAGTACTTC,CASSIGTGDLETQYF
TRBD2,TRBV19,TRBJ2-3,few,TGTGCCAGTAGAGGGACTAGCGGTAGCACAGATACGCAGTATTTT,CASRGTSGSTDTQYF
TRBD2,TRBV4-2,TRBJ2-3,-,TGTGCCAGCAGCCAAGAGGGGAGCCTAGCGGGAGCGCAAGATACGCAGTATTTT,CASSQEGSLAGAQDTQYF
-,TRBV30,TRBJ2-7,-,TGTGCCTCTGGAGGACGGGACTACGAGCAGTACTTC,CASGGRDYEQYF
-,TRBV28,TRBJ1-2,-,TGTGCCAGCAGTCGACTAGATGGCTACACCTTC,CASSRLDGYTF
TRBD1,TRBV9,TRBJ2-2,-,TGTGCCAGCAGCGTGGGGACAGACTTGAACACCGGGGAGCTGTTTTTT,CASSVGTDLNTGELFF
-,TRBV19,TRBJ2-1,-,TGTGCCAGTAGCGGGAGCTCCTACAATGAGCAGTTCTTC,CASSGSSYNEQFF
TRBD1,TRBV6-1,TRBJ1-1,-,TGTGCCAGCAGTGAAGGGGGACAGGTAACTGAAGCTTTCTTT,CASSEGGQVTEAFF
-,TRBV6-1,TRBJ2-5,-,TGTGCCAGCAGCGCCGAGCCCCAAGAGACCCAGTACTTC,CASSAEPQETQYF
TRBD2,TRBV9,TRBJ2-3,once,TGTGCCAGCAGCGTAACTAGCGGGAGTGACGCAGATACGCAGTATTTT,CASSVTSGSDADTQYF
-,TRBV19,TRBJ2-7,-,TGTGCCAGTAGTTGGGGCGTTGAAGCTCCCTACGAGCAGTACTTC,CASSWGVEAPYEQYF
-,TRBV19,TRBJ2-1,once,TGTGCCAGTAGTACCTATACCTCCCTCGGACTCCCGCGGGGATCCTACAATGAGCAGTTCTTC,CASSTYTSLGLPRGSYNEQFF
TRBD1,TRBV18,TRBJ1-5,-,TGTGCCAGCTCGGACAGGGGAGGCAATCAGCCCCAGCATTTT,CASSDRGGNQPQHF
-,TRBV4-1,TRBJ2-1,-,TGCGCCAGCAGCCTACAATTAGCCGGTGAGCAGTTCTTC,CASSLQLAGEQFF
-,TRBV7-9,TRBJ2-4,-,TGTGCCAGCAGCTTAAGTAGTCGGGAACTCGGCAAAAACATTCAGTACTTC,CASSLSSRELGKNIQYF
-,TRBV6-5,TRBJ1-4,-,TGTGCCAGCAGTTACTTTGGGGGCGAAAAACTGTTTTTT,CASSYFGGEKLFF